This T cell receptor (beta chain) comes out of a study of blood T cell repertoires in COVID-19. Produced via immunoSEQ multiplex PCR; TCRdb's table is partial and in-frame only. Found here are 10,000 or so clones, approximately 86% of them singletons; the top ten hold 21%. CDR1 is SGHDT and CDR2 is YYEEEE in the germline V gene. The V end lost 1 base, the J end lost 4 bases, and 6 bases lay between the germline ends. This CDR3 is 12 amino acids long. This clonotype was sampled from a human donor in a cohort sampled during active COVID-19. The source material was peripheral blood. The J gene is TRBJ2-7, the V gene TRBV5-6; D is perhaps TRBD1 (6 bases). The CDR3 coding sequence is TGTGCCAGCAGCTTGACAGGGTACGAGCAGTACTTC. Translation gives CASSLTGYEQYF.